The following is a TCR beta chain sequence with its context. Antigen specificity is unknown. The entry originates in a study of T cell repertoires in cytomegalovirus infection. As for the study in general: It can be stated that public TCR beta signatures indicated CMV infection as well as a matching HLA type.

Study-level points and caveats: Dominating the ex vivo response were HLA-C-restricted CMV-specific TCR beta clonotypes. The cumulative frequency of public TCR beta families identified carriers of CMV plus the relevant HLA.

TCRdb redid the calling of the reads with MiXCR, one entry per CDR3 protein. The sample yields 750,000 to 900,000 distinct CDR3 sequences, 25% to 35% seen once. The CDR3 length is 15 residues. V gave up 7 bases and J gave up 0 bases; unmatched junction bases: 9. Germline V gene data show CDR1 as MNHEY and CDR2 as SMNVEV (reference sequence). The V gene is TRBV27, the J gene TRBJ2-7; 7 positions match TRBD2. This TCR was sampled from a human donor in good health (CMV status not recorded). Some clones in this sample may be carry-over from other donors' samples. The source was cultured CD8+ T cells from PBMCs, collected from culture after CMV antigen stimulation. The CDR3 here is CASNTRAGNSYEQYF. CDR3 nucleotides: TGTGCCAGCAACACCAGAGCGGGGAACTCCTACGAGCAGTACTTC.